The 11 T cell receptor beta chains reported below all come from one sample, sequenced in a study of T cell changes during pregnancy in multiple sclerosis. Only in-frame clones appear in the TCRdb table, and some are missing; sequencing was by immunoSEQ multiplex PCR. The profile shows under 60,000 clones, roughly 90% of them singletons. This specimen was CD4+ T cells from peripheral blood mononuclear cells, taken after pregnancy. Receptors originate from a female donor with multiple sclerosis, enrolled in a pregnancy study.

This rearrangement joins TRBV5-4 to TRBJ2-1, with 7 bases aligning to TRBD2. Per the germline V gene, CDR1 is SGHNT and CDR2 is YYREEE (reference sequence). V shed 2 bases, J shed 4 bases, and the junction held 6 bases outside the gene matches. This CDR3 region has 15 residues. CDR3 in DNA: TGTGCCAGCAGCTTCTGGCTAGCGGAATACAATGAGCAGTTCTTC. Its translation is CASSFWLAEYNEQFF.

The V gene is TRBV5-6, the J gene TRBJ1-2, with 11 bases identical to TRBD1. The CDR3 consists of 14 residues. Germline assignment: CDR1 SGHDT and CDR2 YYEEEE. The J segment lost 2 bases and the V segment lost 7 bases, leaving 4 bases of the junction unmatched. CDR3 sequence (DNA): TGTGCCAGCCAGGGGGACAGGGGGAACTATGGCTACACCTTC. This encodes CASQGDRGNYGYTF.

This sequence joins TRBV6-1 and TRBJ2-1, with D uncertain. Germline V CDR1 and CDR2: MNHNS, SASEGT. V was shortened by 2 bases and J by 0 bases, with 11 bases between the two germline ends. There are 16 residues in the CDR3. The CDR3 DNA sequence: TGTGCCAGCAGTGAATTGGCAGTAAGCTCCTACAATGAGCAGTTCTTC. Translated: CASSELAVSSYNEQFF.

The V call is TRBV5-1, the J call TRBJ1-1; 9 bases are shared with TRBD1. V lost 4 bases and J lost 4; bases outside the gene matches: 8. Germline-derived CDR1 and CDR2 are SGHRS and YFSETQ. The CDR3 is 15 residues long. The CDR3 bases are TGCGCCAGCAGCACGGGGACAGGGTGGGGCACTGAAGCTTTCTTT. Its translation is CASSTGTGWGTEAFF.

This clone was detected once. The CDR3 sequence is CASSLAGGRQTQYF. The CDR3 DNA reads as TGTGCCAGCAGCTTAGCGGGAGGGCGGCAGACCCAGTACTTC. The chain uses TRBV7-8 and TRBJ2-5; 7 nucleotides agree with TRBD2. CDR3 length: 14 residues. Germline lookup yields CDR1 SGHVS and CDR2 FQNEAQ. The V and J ends lost 0 bases and 6 bases, in that order; junction bases with no gene match: 4. Using reference TRBV7-8 and TRBJ2-5 for the parts outside the CDR3, the full variable domain is GAGVSQSPRYKVAKRGQDVALRCDPISGHVSLFWYQQALGQGPEFLTYFQNEAQLDKSGLPSDRFFAERPEGSVSTLKIQRTQQEDSAVYLCASSLAGGRQTQYFGPGTRLLVL.

V is TRBV27 and J is TRBJ1-1, with D perhaps TRBD1 (5 bases). Germline V lookup: CDR1 MNHEY, CDR2 SMNVEV (reference sequence). The germline V and J ends were trimmed by 6 bases and 0 bases, with 14 bases remaining between them. The CDR3 loop spans 15 amino acids. CDR3 nucleotides: TGTGCCAGCAGACAGGTCCACCCTATGAACACTGAAGCTTTCTTT. Encoded protein: CASRQVHPMNTEAFF.

This rearrangement joins TRBV6-5 to TRBJ1-1, with a tentative D call TRBD1 (6 bases). The ends were cut back, 6 bases at V and 4 bases at J, with 15 bases in the middle. This CDR3 is built from 14 residues. Per the germline V gene, CDR1 is MNHEY and CDR2 is SVGAGI. The CDR3 protein is CASSARGGRTEAFF. The CDR3 DNA reads as TGTGCCAGCAGCGCACGCGGGGGGCGCACTGAAGCTTTCTTT.

This clone was counted a single time. V is TRBV5-1 and J is TRBJ1-1; D might be TRBD1 (5 bases). The CDR3 consists of 13 residues. The germline V and J ends were trimmed by 5 bases and 0 bases, with 8 bases remaining between them. Germline CDR1 and CDR2: SGHRS and YFSETQ. The CDR3 here is CASSRQMNTEAFF. DNA for the CDR3: TGCGCCAGCAGTCGACAGATGAACACTGAAGCTTTCTTT.

J is TRBJ1-4 and V is TRBV15; perhaps TRBD1 as D (6 bases). CDR3 length: 13 amino acids. Trimming removed 0 bases from V and 8 bases from J, with 7 bases in between. The germline V gene has CDR1 LNHNV and CDR2 YYDKDF (reference sequence). The CDR3 loop is CATSRDQGEKLFF. The CDR3 DNA sequence: TGTGCCACCAGCAGAGATCAGGGGGAAAAACTGTTTTTT.

The J gene is TRBJ1-1, the V gene TRBV18; D unclear. The CDR3 runs to 12 residues. Between the trimmed V and J ends, which lost 5 bases and 12 bases, there was a span of 16 bases. Per germline, CDR1 KGHSH and CDR2 LQKENI. This CDR3 reads CASSKMERESFF. In DNA form, the CDR3 reads TGTGCCAGCTCAAAAATGGAGAGGGAATCTTTCTTT. The full variable domain, completed using reference TRBV18 and TRBJ1-1, is NAGVMQNPRHLVRRRGQEARLRCSPMKGHSHVYWYRQLPEEGLKFMVYLQKENIIDESGMPKERFSAEFPKEGPSILRIQQVVRGDSAAYFCASSKMERESFFGQGTRLTVV.

The rearrangement joins TRBV2 to TRBJ1-1, with TRBD1 matching over 9 bases. CDR3 length: 14 residues. Germline lookup yields CDR1 SNHLY and CDR2 FYNNEI. Trimming removed 6 bases from V and 7 bases from J; junction bases left unmatched: 9. The CDR3 loop reads CASSPQGANLEAFF. Written as DNA, the CDR3 is TGTGCCAGCAGCCCACAGGGGGCGAATCTTGAAGCTTTCTTT.